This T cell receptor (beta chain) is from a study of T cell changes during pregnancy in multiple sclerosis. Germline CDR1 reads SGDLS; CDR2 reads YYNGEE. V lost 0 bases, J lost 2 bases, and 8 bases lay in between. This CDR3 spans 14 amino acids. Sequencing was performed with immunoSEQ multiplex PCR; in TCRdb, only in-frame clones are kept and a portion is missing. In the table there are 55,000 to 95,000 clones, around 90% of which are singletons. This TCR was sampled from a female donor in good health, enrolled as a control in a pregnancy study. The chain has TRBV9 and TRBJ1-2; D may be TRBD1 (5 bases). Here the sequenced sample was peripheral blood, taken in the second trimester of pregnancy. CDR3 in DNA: TGTGCCAGCAGCGTAGTTCCAGGGAACTATGGCTACACCTTC. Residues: CASSVVPGNYGYTF.